A single TCR beta chain is shown here with its context. Its antigen remains unidentified. No base qualities exist here, and no much larger clone lies one base off it. This specimen belongs to a study of shared clonotypes between healthy human individuals (TCRdb year 2020). With respect to the entire study: The cohort included a few men and a couple of women between 18 and 49 years of age. To increase sequencing depth and limit assay-specific biases, different laboratories used diverse techniques to prepare libraries and sequence TCR repertoires. The study deeply sequenced blood TCR repertoires of five healthy adults to estimate repertoire size and the extent of clonotype sharing between individuals. Per donor, leukapheresis produced somewhere between about 0.85 and 8.9 billion PBMCs. For each donor, three plates each were used for CD4 naive and CD4 memory, two plates were used for CD8 naive, and one plate was used for CD8 memory.

The donors were healthy, HIV-negative adults who had no recently reported acute infections or vaccinations. All donors were Caucasian adults living in Nashville, Tennessee, USA. CD4+ T cells were enriched by magnetic negative selection, after which naive cells were positively selected on CD45RA and the negative fraction was taken as the memory subset. Blood was obtained by leukapheresis, after which PBMCs were separated by Ficoll-Histopaque density gradient centrifugation and cryopreserved in liquid nitrogen vapor phase. Purity and quantity of every magnetically sorted T cell population were checked by analytical flow cytometry. From each sorted fraction, genomic DNA was isolated and quantified by UV absorbance on a Nanodrop 2000c. Per the germline V gene, SNHLY is the CDR1 and FYNNEI is the CDR2. V is pruned by 6 bases and J by 2 bases, leaving 5 bases of the junction without a gene match. The CDR3 contains 15 residues, cysteine and phenylalanine counted. Only the CDR3 region is kept as DNA, spanning 45 bases read in frame from base 1.

The paper's findings and limits, for the study overall: Compared with non-shared clonotypes, the clonotypes found in all four sorted-subset donors had higher generation probabilities. Sampling was restricted to blood, and TCR repertoires in tissues likely differ from the TCR repertoires found in blood. When a handful of donors were compared, the shared fraction of clonotypes was about 5% for naive CD4, about 4% for naive CD8, more than 2% for memory CD4, and 0.35% to 0.4% for memory CD8. Incomplete sequencing was indicated by rarefaction of sorted-subset datasets, despite the large sequencing depth. Because the study included a small number of donors, the genetic and exposure-history diversity represented was limited. Naive subsets generally had larger estimated clonotype richness than memory subsets. Pairwise subsampling indicated that sequencing depth was expected to affect the degree of clonotype sharing among donors.

TCR CDR3 regions were amplified from genomic DNA by multiplex PCR using the deep immunoSEQ assay. For each cell subset, the extracted genomic DNA was distributed evenly across all wells of several immunoSEQ 96-well plates, and each plate served as one replicate. For sorted subsets, 150 to 250 ng genomic DNA, equal to approximately 30,000 T cell genomes, was loaded into each replicate PCR. The purified libraries were quantified using a Qubit 3.0 fluorometer, sized with a Bioanalyzer 2100, and then quantified again using the KAPA Library Quantification kit. Each immunoSEQ 96-well plate was sequenced on its own single-read 150-cycle Illumina NextSeq 550 flow cell. As for how the authors treated the data: The immunoSEQ output contained only junctional sequences without quality scores, so filtering could not match that applied to full-length reads. To assign V/J genes and CDR3, sequences were annotated using PyIR, a Python wrapper for IgBLAST v1.9, with IMGT germline references. Reads were filtered out if the reads had weak V/J assignments (E-value above 1e-6), no CDR3, stop codons, out-of-frame junctions, or ambiguous translated residues. A V3J clonotype was defined by an identical inferred V gene, J gene, and CDR3 amino acid sequence. Percentage overlap between repertoires was calculated by dividing the number of shared unique clonotypes by the size of the smaller repertoire. Richness of each repertoire was evaluated using RTK rarefaction, the Chao1 estimator, and Recon v2.1 estimates of unobserved clonotypes. Generation probabilities were computed with OLGA for all TCRbeta clonotypes obtained by the gDNA method from several donors. This immuneACCESS table, as held by TCRdb, lists in-frame sequences with V and J called but not all clones. Of the missing ones, under half trace to an unresolved V gene in checked studies; the others have no known cause. V, J and clone size are taken as reported in that table, and D and trimming were inferred from the DNA itself. The sample table records 2 million to 2.5 million clones; under 97% of these occur just once. Roughly 0.13% of the sample rests with the top ten.

The sequenced sample was naive CD4+ T cells sorted from blood. The sample's cell subset or site, from its label and the paper: CD45RA+ positively selected. The source of this sequence is a man younger than 35 in good health. The sequence links TRBV2 to TRBJ2-1, with 9 middle bases fitting TRBD1. The CDR3 here reads CASSTRTGAYNEQFF. The bases are TGTGCCAGCAGCACCCGGACAGGGGCCTACAATGAGCAGTTCTTC.